Shown below are 10 T cell receptor beta chains from a single sample sequenced in a study of shared T cell receptors in the human thymus. TCRdb keeps only in-frame clones here, not all; method: immunoSEQ multiplex PCR. The sample has 55,000 to 75,000 clones, roughly 96% seen once. Input material: thymocytes. The receptors shown here come from a human donor.

The chain joins TRBV6-4 to TRBJ1-2, with TRBD1 as a possible D gene (5 bases). The CDR3 is made up of 14 amino acids. CDR1 is MRHNA and CDR2 is SNTAGT in the germline V gene. The V gene lost 6 bases and the J gene lost 6 bases, with 17 bases spanning the gap. The CDR3 nucleotides read TGTGCCAGCAGAAAAGACAGAAGGGTAGATGGCTACACCTTC. It encodes CASRKDRRVDGYTF.

The chain joins TRBV29-1 to TRBJ1-1, with 7 positions matching TRBD1. The CDR3 loop spans 13 amino acids. The germline V gene has CDR1 SQVTM and CDR2 ANQGSEA. Losses at the gene ends were 6 bases for V and 1 base for J; bases not matched to a gene: 5. CDR3 residues: CSVEDRTNTEAFF. CDR3 nucleotide sequence: TGCAGCGTAGAGGACAGGACGAACACTGAAGCTTTCTTT.

In DNA, the CDR3 is TGCGCCAGCAGCCAAGGGCAGTTTAGGGACGAGCAGTACTTC. Protein sequence: CASSQGQFRDEQYF. This chain uses TRBV4-3 with TRBJ2-7; the D is unclear. CDR1 and CDR2 (germline): LGHNA, YSLEER. The CDR3 is 14 residues long. V was trimmed by 1 base and J by 5 bases, leaving 12 bases between them.

The chain couples TRBV5-1 to TRBJ1-2; D unclear. The CDR3 runs to 16 residues. V shed 5 bases and J shed 4 bases, with 21 bases lying between them. Germline CDR1 and CDR2: SGHRS and YFSETQ. CDR3 amino acids: CASRTPYTASGYGYTF. CDR3 nucleotides: TGCGCCAGCAGGACCCCCTACACGGCCTCGGGCTATGGCTACACCTTC.

The count of this clone is one. J is TRBJ1-4 and V is TRBV6-5; no clear D gene. Trimming removed 0 bases from V and 10 bases from J, with 15 bases in between. The CDR3 has 15 amino acids. Germline CDR1 is MNHEY and CDR2 is SVGAGI. The DNA for the CDR3 is TGTGCCAGCAGTTACTCGTCCCCCCAATCTGGAAAACTGTTTTTT. It encodes CASSYSSPQSGKLFF.

The chain uses TRBV18 and TRBJ2-3, with 13 bases identical to TRBD2. CDR1 and CDR2 (germline): KGHSH, LQKENI. The ends lost 7 bases at V and 3 bases at J; junction bases unmatched: 10. The CDR3 is 17 amino acids. CDR3 DNA: TGTGCCAGCTTCACCGTACTAGCGGGGGGGCCGACAGATACGCAGTATTTT. Translated, it gives CASFTVLAGGPTDTQYF.

The chain uses TRBV15 and TRBJ2-5, with D perhaps TRBD2 (6 bases). The CDR3 runs to 17 residues. Trimming stripped 3 bases from V and 1 base from J, with 18 bases between. Per germline, CDR1 LNHNV and CDR2 YYDKDF (reference sequence). The CDR3 DNA sequence: TGTGCCACCAGCAGTTCCAGGAACGGGGGAGCCCAAGAGACCCAGTACTTC. The encoded protein is CATSSSRNGGAQETQYF.

Concerning this clone itself: A read error may produce the germline difference seen at one junction end. The J gene is TRBJ2-3, the V gene TRBV7-8, with 16 bases matching TRBD2. Per the germline V gene, CDR1 is SGHVS and CDR2 is FQNEAQ. This CDR3 has 21 residues. In DNA, the CDR3 is TGTGCCAGCAGCTTAGACGACGGGACTAGCGGGGGGGAATTGGTCACAGATATGCAGTATTTT. Protein product: CASSLDDGTSGGELVTDMQYF.

This rearrangement joins TRBV5-5 to TRBJ1-2; no clear D. The CDR3 spans 11 residues. Per the germline V gene, CDR1 is SGHKS and CDR2 is YYEKEE (reference sequence). The ends were cut back, 2 bases at V and 7 bases at J, with 6 bases in the middle. The CDR3 sequence: CASSLKGGYTF. The CDR3 nucleotides read TGTGCCAGCAGCTTAAAAGGTGGCTACACCTTC. The complete variable domain, with remaining parts taken from reference TRBV5-5 and TRBJ1-2, reads DAGVTQSPTHLIKTRGQQVTLRCSPISGHKSVSWYQQVLGQGPQFIFQYYEKEERGRGNFPDRFSARQFPNYSSELNVNALLLGDSALYLCASSLKGGYTFGSGTRLTVV.

The J gene is TRBJ2-5, the V gene TRBV11-2; TRBD1 matches at 8 bases. CDR1 is SGHAT and CDR2 is FQNNGV in the germline V gene. This CDR3 contains 16 residues. The ends lost 0 bases at V and 4 bases at J; junction bases unmatched: 7. The chain's CDR3 is CASSLERDRSRETQYF. DNA for the CDR3: TGTGCCAGCAGCTTAGAAAGGGACAGGTCCCGAGAGACCCAGTACTTC. Filled out from reference TRBV11-2 and TRBJ2-5, the complete variable domain reads EAGVAQSPRYKIIEKRQSVAFWCNPISGHATLYWYQQILGQGPKLLIQFQNNGVVDDSQLPKDRFSAERLKGVDSTLKIQPAKLEDSAVYLCASSLERDRSRETQYFGPGTRLLVL.